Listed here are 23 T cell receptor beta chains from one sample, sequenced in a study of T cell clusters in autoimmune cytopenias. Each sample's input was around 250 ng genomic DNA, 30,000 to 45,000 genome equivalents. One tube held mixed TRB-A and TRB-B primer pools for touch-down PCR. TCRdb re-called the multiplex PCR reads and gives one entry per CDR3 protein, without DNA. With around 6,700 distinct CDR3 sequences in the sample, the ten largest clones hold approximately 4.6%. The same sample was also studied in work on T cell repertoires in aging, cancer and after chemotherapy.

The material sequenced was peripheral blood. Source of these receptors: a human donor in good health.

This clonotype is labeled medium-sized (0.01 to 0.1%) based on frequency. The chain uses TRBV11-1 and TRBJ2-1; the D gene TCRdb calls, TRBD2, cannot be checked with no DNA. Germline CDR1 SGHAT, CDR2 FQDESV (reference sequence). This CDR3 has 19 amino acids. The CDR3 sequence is CASSTGLAGVLSSYNEQFF.

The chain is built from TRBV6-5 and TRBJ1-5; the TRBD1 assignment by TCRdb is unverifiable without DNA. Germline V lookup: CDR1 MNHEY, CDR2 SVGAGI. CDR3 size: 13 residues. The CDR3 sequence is CASSAGGNQPQHF.

The CDR3 sequence: CASSPRTGGGGQPQHF. The chain combines TRBV11-1 with TRBJ1-5; TCRdb designates TRBD1, a call that cannot be tested without DNA. Germline V lookup: CDR1 SGHAT, CDR2 FQDESV (reference sequence). This CDR3 is built from 16 residues.

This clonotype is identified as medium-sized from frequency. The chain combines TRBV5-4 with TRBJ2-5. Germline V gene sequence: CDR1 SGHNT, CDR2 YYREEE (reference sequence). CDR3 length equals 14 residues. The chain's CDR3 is CASSLTLVQETQYF.

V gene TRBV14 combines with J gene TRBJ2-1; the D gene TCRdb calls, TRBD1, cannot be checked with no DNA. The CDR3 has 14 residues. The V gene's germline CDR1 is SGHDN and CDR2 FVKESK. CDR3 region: CASSLTGFYNEQFF.

The CDR3 region is CAWDYTNTEAFF. The chain uses TRBV30 and TRBJ1-1. This CDR3 region has 12 residues. From germline, CDR1 is GTSNPN and CDR2 SVGIG (reference sequence). Full variable domain (remainder filled in from reference TRBV30 and TRBJ1-1): SQTIHQWPATLVQPVGSPLSLECTVEGTSNPNLYWYRQAAGRGLQLLFYSVGIGQISSEVPQNLSASRPQDRQFILSSKKLLLSDSGFYLCAWDYTNTEAFFGQGTRLTVV.

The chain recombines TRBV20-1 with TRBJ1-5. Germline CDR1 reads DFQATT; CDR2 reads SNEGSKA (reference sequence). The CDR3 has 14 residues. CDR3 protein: CSARDLQYNQPQHF.

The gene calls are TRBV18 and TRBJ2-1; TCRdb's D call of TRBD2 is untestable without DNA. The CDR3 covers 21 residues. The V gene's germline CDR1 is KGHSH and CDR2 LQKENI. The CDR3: CASSPPGEKLAGGPLYNEQFF.

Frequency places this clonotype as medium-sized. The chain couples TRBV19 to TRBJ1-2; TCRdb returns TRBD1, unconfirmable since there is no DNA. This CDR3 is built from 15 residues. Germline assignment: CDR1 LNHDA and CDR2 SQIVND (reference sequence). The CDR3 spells CASSTQTDSSNGYTF. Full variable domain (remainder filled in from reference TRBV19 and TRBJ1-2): DGGITQSPKYLFRKEGQNVTLSCEQNLNHDAMYWYRQDPGQGLRLIYYSQIVNDFQKGDIAEGYSVSREKKESFPLTVTSAQKNPTAFYLCASSTQTDSSNGYTFGSGTRLTVV.

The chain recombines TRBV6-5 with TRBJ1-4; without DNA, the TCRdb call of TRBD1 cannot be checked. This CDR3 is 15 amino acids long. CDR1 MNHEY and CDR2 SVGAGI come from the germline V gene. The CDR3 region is CASSRTAKTNEKLFF.

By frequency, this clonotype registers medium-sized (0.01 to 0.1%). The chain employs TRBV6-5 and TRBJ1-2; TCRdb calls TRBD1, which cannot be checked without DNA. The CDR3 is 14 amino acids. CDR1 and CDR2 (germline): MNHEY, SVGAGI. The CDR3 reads CASSQTGGYYGYTF.

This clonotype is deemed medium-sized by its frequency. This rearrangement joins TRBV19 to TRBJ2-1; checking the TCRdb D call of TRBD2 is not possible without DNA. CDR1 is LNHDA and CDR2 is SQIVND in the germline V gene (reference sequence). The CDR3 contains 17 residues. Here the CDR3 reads CASRKELAGGIYNEQFF.

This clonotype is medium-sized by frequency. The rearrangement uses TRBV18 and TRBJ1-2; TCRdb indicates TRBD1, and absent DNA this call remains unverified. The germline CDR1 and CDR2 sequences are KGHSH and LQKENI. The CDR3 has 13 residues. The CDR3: CASWPGQGGGYTF.

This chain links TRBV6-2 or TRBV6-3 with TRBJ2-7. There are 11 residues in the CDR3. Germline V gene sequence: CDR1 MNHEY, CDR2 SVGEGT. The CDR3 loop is CASSSLWEQYF.

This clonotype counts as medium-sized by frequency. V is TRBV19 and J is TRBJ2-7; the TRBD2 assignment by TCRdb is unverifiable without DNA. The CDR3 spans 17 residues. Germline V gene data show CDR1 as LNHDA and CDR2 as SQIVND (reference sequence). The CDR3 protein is CASKSASANSGSYEQYF.

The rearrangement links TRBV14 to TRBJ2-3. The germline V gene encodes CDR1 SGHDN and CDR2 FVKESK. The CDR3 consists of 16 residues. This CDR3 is CASSQDAALSTDTQYF.

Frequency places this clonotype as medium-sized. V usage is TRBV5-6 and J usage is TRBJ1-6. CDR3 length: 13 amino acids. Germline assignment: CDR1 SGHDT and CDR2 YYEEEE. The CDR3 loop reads CASSFLVGSPLHF.

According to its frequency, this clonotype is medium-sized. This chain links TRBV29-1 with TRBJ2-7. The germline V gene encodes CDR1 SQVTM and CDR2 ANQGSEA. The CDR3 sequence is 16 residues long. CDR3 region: CSVVHSEAGVSYEQYF.

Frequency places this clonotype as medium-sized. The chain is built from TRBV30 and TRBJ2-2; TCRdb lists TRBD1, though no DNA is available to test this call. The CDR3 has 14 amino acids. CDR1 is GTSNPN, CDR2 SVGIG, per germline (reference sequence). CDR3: CAWAQGTNTGELFF.

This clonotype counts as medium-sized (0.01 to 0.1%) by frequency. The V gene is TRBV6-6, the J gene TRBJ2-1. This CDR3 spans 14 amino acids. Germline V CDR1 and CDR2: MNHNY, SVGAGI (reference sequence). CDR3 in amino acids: CASSNPAPYNEQFF.

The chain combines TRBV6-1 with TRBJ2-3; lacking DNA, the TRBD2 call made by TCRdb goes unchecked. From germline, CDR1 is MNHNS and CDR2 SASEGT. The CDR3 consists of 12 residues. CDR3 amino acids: CASSGLGETQYF.

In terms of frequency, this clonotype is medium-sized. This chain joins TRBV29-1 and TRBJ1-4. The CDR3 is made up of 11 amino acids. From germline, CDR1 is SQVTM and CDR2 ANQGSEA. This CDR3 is CSAPRGEKLFF. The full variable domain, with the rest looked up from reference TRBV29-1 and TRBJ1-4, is SAVISQKPSRDICQRGTSLTIQCQVDSQVTMMFWYRQQPGQSLTLIATANQGSEATYESGFVIDKFPISRPNLTFSTLTVSNMSPEDSSIYLCSAPRGEKLFFGSGTQLSVL.

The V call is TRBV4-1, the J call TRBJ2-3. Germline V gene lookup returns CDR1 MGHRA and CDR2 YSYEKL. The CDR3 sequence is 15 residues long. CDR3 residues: CASSQDRLAADTQYF.